This entry features one T cell receptor (beta chain) sequence. Its antigen is unidentified. CDR1 and CDR2 (germline): MNHEY, SVGEGT. There are 12 residues in the CDR3. The V end lost 6 bases, the J end lost 6 bases, and 11 bases lay between the germline ends. This entry is derived from a study of T cells after yellow fever vaccination. Study in general: The authors prepared low-cell-number fractions using SMART-Seq v4 Ultra Low Input. Regarding the study as a whole: Abundant bulk-population clonotypes could contaminate the FACS-sorted repertoires. A large majority of primary-vaccination clones showed up again after the booster (approximately 95% CD4, around 90% CD8).

TCRdb ran MiXCR on the 5' RACE reads and lists one entry per CDR3 protein. The sample has 100,000 to 150,000 distinct CDR3 sequences; roughly 15% are singletons. This TCR was recovered from a man younger than 35 who received the YFV17D yellow fever vaccine. The chain joins TRBV6-2 or TRBV6-3 to TRBJ1-1; D is unclear. The sequenced sample was CD8+ T cells sorted from PBMCs, obtained 5 days after the yellow fever booster vaccination. CDR3 region: CASRVGGPEAFF. The CDR3, as DNA: TGTGCCAGCAGGGTAGGAGGCCCTGAAGCTTTCTTT.